Each of the 6 T cell receptor beta chains below was sequenced from the same sample in a study of OX40 agonist ivuxolimab in advanced cancers. Method: immunoSEQ multiplex PCR; TCRdb's copy keeps in-frame clones and lacks some. The table lists more than 60,000 clones, over 75% of them singletons. The sequenced sample was CD4+ or CD8+ T cells sorted from blood, obtained in a trial of the OX40 agonist ivuxolimab. The receptors originated from an adult with an advanced solid tumor such as melanoma, head and neck, liver or kidney cancer.

The J gene is TRBJ1-2, the V gene TRBV4-2, with no clear D. Germline V gene sequence: CDR1 LGHNA, CDR2 YNFKEQ. This CDR3 has 14 amino acids. Trimming shortened V by 1 base and J by 4 bases, and 10 bases separated the two germline ends. The CDR3 loop is CASSQGGNSYGYTF. The CDR3 bases are TGTGCCAGCAGCCAAGGAGGGAACAGCTATGGCTACACCTTC.

The chain couples TRBV18 to TRBJ1-3; D may be TRBD1 (5 bases). The germline gives CDR1 KGHSH, CDR2 LQKENI. The CDR3 contains 14 residues. The V end lost 4 bases, the J end lost 0 bases, and 7 bases lay between the germline ends. The CDR3 DNA reads as TGTGCCAGCTCACAGACAGACTCTGGAAACACCATATATTTT. Translated: CASSQTDSGNTIYF.

The CDR3 protein is CASTQTVGRVYGYTF. The CDR3 DNA is TGTGCCAGCACCCAAACCGTCGGGCGCGTCTATGGCTACACCTTC. The rearrangement joins TRBV6-6 to TRBJ1-2; D is uncertain. The ends were cut back, 7 bases at V and 4 bases at J, with 19 bases in the middle. The CDR3 contains 15 residues. CDR1 and CDR2 (germline): MNHNY, SVGAGI (reference sequence).

The chain combines TRBV27 with TRBJ2-1; 8 bases map to TRBD2. Germline CDR1 MNHEY, CDR2 SMNVEV (reference sequence). The ends lost 2 bases at V and 8 bases at J; junction bases unmatched: 5. The CDR3 length is 14 residues. DNA for the CDR3: TGTGCCAGCAGTTTAGGGACTAGGGTAGATGAGCAGTTCTTC. Residues: CASSLGTRVDEQFF.

The chain joins TRBV7-2 to TRBJ1-4, with 8 bases lining up with TRBD1. The CDR3 contains 16 residues. Germline CDR1 reads SGHTA; CDR2 reads FQGNSA. Germline trimming cut 2 bases from V and 4 bases from J; bases unmatched to any gene: 6. The CDR3 DNA sequence: TGTGCCAGCAGCTTATGGACAGGGAGAAGTAATGAAAAACTGTTTTTT. It specifies CASSLWTGRSNEKLFF.

The chain combines TRBV18 with TRBJ2-7, with D unresolved. The germline gives CDR1 KGHSH, CDR2 LQKENI. Trimming pared 3 bases from V and 6 bases from J, leaving 18 bases between. This CDR3 has 15 residues. The CDR3 reads CASSPVSPGTGEQYF. The CDR3 bases are TGTGCCAGCTCACCCGTAAGTCCCGGCACGGGCGAGCAGTACTTC. Full variable domain (remainder filled in from reference TRBV18 and TRBJ2-7): NAGVMQNPRHLVRRRGQEARLRCSPMKGHSHVYWYRQLPEEGLKFMVYLQKENIIDESGMPKERFSAEFPKEGPSILRIQQVVRGDSAAYFCASSPVSPGTGEQYFGPGTRLTVT.